Reported below is one T cell receptor beta chain. It lacks a known antigen. No qualities accompany the bases; no much larger clone lies one base away. This sample stems from a study of shared clonotypes between healthy human individuals (dated by TCRdb to between 2020 and 2021). With regard to the full study: Three men and two women, aged 18 to 49 years, made up the cohort. Between about 0.8 and 8.9 billion PBMCs per donor were obtained by leukapheresis. For each donor, CD4 naive and CD4 memory were each run on three plates, CD8 naive on two plates, and CD8 memory on one plate. Different laboratories and diverse techniques were used to prepare libraries and sequence TCR repertoires, to increase sequencing depth and limit assay-specific biases. Blood TCR repertoires of 5 or 6 healthy adults were deeply sequenced to estimate repertoire size and the extent of clonotype sharing between individuals.

Donors were healthy HIV-negative adults with no recently reported acute infections or vaccinations. Only Caucasian adults living in Nashville, Tennessee, USA were represented among the donors. Magnetic negative selection was used to enrich CD4+ T cells, after which naive cells were positively selected on CD45RA and the negative fraction became the memory subset. After blood collection by leukapheresis, PBMCs were isolated using Ficoll-Histopaque density gradient centrifugation and then cryopreserved in the vapor phase of liquid nitrogen. Analytical flow cytometry was used to check the purity and quantity of every magnetically sorted T cell population. Genomic DNA was isolated from every sorted fraction and measured by UV absorbance on a Nanodrop 2000c. Using the deep immunoSEQ assay, TCR CDR3 regions were amplified from genomic DNA by multiplex PCR. Extracted genomic DNA from each cell subset was distributed evenly across all wells of several immunoSEQ 96-well plates, and each plate was treated as a replicate. For sorted subsets, roughly 0.2 ug genomic DNA, equal to tens of thousands of T cell genomes, was loaded into each replicate PCR. The purified libraries were quantified using a Qubit 3.0 fluorometer, sized with a Bioanalyzer 2100, and then quantified again using the KAPA Library Quantification kit. A separate single-read 150-cycle Illumina NextSeq 550 flow cell was used to sequence each immunoSEQ 96-well plate. The source study handled its data this way. Because the immunoSEQ output included only junctional sequences and no quality scores, the filtering could not be the same as the filtering used for full-length reads. Sequences were annotated with PyIR, a Python wrapper for IgBLAST v1.9, and V/J genes and CDR3 were assigned using IMGT germline references. Reads were filtered out if the reads had weak V/J assignments (E-value above 1e-6), no CDR3, stop codons, out-of-frame junctions, or ambiguous translated residues. V3J clonotypes were defined as sequences sharing the same inferred V gene, J gene, and CDR3 amino acid sequence. To compute the percentage overlap between repertoires, the number of shared unique clonotypes was divided by the size of the smaller repertoire. Richness of each repertoire was evaluated using RTK rarefaction, the Chao1 estimator, and Recon v2.1 estimates of unobserved clonotypes. OLGA was used to compute generation probabilities for all TCRbeta clonotypes that the gDNA method yielded from several donors. The source is immuneACCESS, and TCRdb retained only in-frame sequences with V and J called. Part of the clones is not carried over; for the studies checked, unresolved V genes explain less than half of this, and the remainder is unexplained. V, J and clone size derive from that table, while D and trimming were established from the DNA sequence. The sample includes about 1 million clones, with 75% observed a single time. About 1.5% of the sample is held by the ten biggest clonotypes.

The investigation overall reported the following: Sampling was limited to blood, and TCR repertoires in tissue likely differ from TCR repertoires in blood. Incomplete sequencing was indicated by rarefaction of sorted-subset datasets, despite the large sequencing depth. When a few donors were compared, the shared fraction of clonotypes was about 5% for naive CD4, about 4% for naive CD8, 2.3% for memory CD4, and 0.35% to 0.5% for memory CD8. Pairwise subsampling led to the expectation that sequencing depth would affect the degree of clonotype sharing among donors. Clonotypes shared by all four sorted-subset donors showed higher generation probabilities than non-shared clonotypes. Larger estimated clonotype richness was generally found for naive subsets than for memory subsets. Because the study included a small number of donors, the genetic and exposure-history diversity represented was limited.

Sequencing was done on a sample of memory CD4+ T cells sorted from blood. Per the publication, the cell subset or site label means: CD45RA-negative fraction. The TCR sequence derives from a man aged 18 to 30 in good health.

The nucleotides read TGTGCCAGCAGGTCGACCGGCGGTCAGCCCCAGCATTTT. It codes for CASRSTGGQPQHF. The sequence joins TRBV6-5 to TRBJ1-5; there is no confident call for the D gene. Trimming at the junction amounts to 6 bases on V and 6 bases on J, and the germline ends lie 12 bases apart. The CDR3 runs 13 amino acids, cysteine and phenylalanine included. Only the CDR3 region is kept as DNA, spanning 39 bases read in frame from base 1. The germline V gene sets CDR1 to MNHEY and CDR2 to SVGAGI.